Listed here are 9 T cell receptor beta chains from one sample, sequenced in a study of cytomegalovirus exposure and HLA in healthy donors (dated by TCRdb to about 2017). The protocol used for the library was the immunoSEQ multiplex PCR assay. A mixture of 60 forward primers for TCR Vbeta segments and 13 reverse primers for TCR Jbeta segments was used in the multiplex PCR. The table comes from immuneACCESS by way of TCRdb, which keeps in-frame sequences with V and J called. Part of the clones is missing from these tables; in studies checked, under half for an unresolved V gene and the rest for unknown reasons. The sample profile shows around 170,000 clones; less than 90% of them were found once. In total, the top ten clones hold 1.2% to 1.5% of the sample. Sequencing was carried out using PBMCs. Receptors originate from a girl under 18 in good health and CMV-seropositive.

This rearrangement joins TRBV6-5 to TRBJ2-1; the match to TRBD2 covers 11 bases. The CDR3 totals 14 residues. Germline V gene lookup returns CDR1 MNHEY and CDR2 SVGAGI. V shed 6 bases and J 7 bases; nucleotides not matched to a gene: 5. DNA of the CDR3: TGTGCCAGCAGGCAAGGACTAGCGGGTAATGAGCAGTTCTTC. This encodes CASRQGLAGNEQFF.

The count of this clone is one. This rearrangement joins TRBV30 to TRBJ1-2; D unresolved. The CDR3 length is 14 residues. Germline CDR1 and CDR2: GTSNPN and SVGIG (reference sequence). With 2 bases removed from V and 5 bases from J, the gap between germline ends came to 15 bases. The CDR3 loop reads CAWSIPEARYGYTF. The CDR3, as DNA: TGTGCCTGGAGTATCCCCGAAGCTAGATATGGCTACACCTTC.

This sequence joins TRBV19 and TRBJ2-6, with D hard to call. The V gene's germline CDR1 is LNHDA and CDR2 SQIVND (reference sequence). This CDR3 has 16 amino acids. Trimming left V 5 bases short and J 0 bases short, with 11 bases between. CDR3 DNA: TGTGCCAGTAGTTACCCAGAAACCTCTGGGGCCAACGTCCTGACTTTC. It specifies CASSYPETSGANVLTF.

The sample holds one count of this clone. V usage is TRBV14 and J usage is TRBJ1-1; 10 bases agree with TRBD1. The CDR3 is 15 residues long. Germline trimming cut 8 bases from V and 1 base from J; bases unmatched to any gene: 7. Germline V gives CDR1 SGHDN, CDR2 FVKESK. CDR3 region: CASGDRGLPNTEAFF. The DNA for the CDR3 is TGTGCCAGCGGGGACAGGGGACTTCCGAACACTGAAGCTTTCTTT.

The CDR3 protein is CASSVISGSSEQFF. DNA for the CDR3: TGTGCCAGCAGTGTAATCAGCGGGAGTAGTGAGCAGTTCTTC. The J gene is TRBJ2-1, the V gene TRBV2; TRBD2 aligns across 8 bases. This CDR3 spans 14 amino acids. CDR1 is SNHLY, CDR2 FYNNEI, per germline. V trimming: 4 bases; J trimming: 9 bases; junction bases outside the gene matches: 8.

CDR3: CASSGDNRETQYF. CDR3 in DNA: TGTGCCAGCAGCGGGGACAACCGAGAGACCCAGTACTTC. This chain joins TRBV5-6 and TRBJ2-5; D is possibly TRBD1 (6 bases). This CDR3 region has 13 residues. V dropped 4 bases and J dropped 4 bases, with 11 bases sitting between them. In germline, CDR1 is SGHDT, CDR2 YYEEEE.

This clone appeared a few times. The rearrangement links TRBV10-2 to TRBJ2-3; the match to TRBD2 covers 11 bases. CDR3 size: 15 residues. Looked up from germline, CDR1 is WSHSY and CDR2 is SAAADI. Germline trimming cut 7 bases from V and 0 bases from J; bases unmatched to any gene: 3. The DNA of the CDR3 is TGCGCCAGCACCCTAGCGGGAGGTAGCACAGATACGCAGTATTTT. Translation: CASTLAGGSTDTQYF.

This sequence joins TRBV5-1 and TRBJ2-1; D perhaps matches TRBD1 (6 bases). Germline CDR1 reads SGHRS; CDR2 reads YFSETQ. This CDR3 has 14 residues. Trimming left V 6 bases short and J 0 bases short, with 10 bases between. The CDR3 bases are TGCGCCAGCAAGACCAGGGGCTCCTACAATGAGCAGTTCTTC. The encoded protein is CASKTRGSYNEQFF.

The chain uses TRBV2 and TRBJ1-5; the match to TRBD1 covers 7 bases. Germline V gives CDR1 SNHLY, CDR2 FYNNEI. V trimming: 5 bases; J trimming: 3 bases; junction bases outside the gene matches: 10. The CDR3 consists of 16 residues. CDR3 bases: TGTGCCAGCAGTTCCACAGGGGTCGCAGACAATCAGCCCCAGCATTTT. Translated: CASSSTGVADNQPQHF.